This entry is about one T cell receptor beta chain. Its antigen remains unknown. Repertoires were generated with immunoSEQ multiplex PCR, while TCRdb's copy carries only in-frame clones and drops some. The table has some 29,000 clones, roughly 86% seen once. The data were obtained in a study of PD-L1 blockade in urothelial cancer. The study, taken as a whole, reports: Tumor-associated TCR clones expanded more in blood at 3 weeks in patients with durable benefit.

Trimming took off 6 bases at V and 4 bases at J, with 10 bases between the two ends. This CDR3 has 12 residues. Germline CDR1 reads SQVTM; CDR2 reads ANQGSEA. Specimen: PBMCs, collected around atezolizumab (anti-PD-L1) treatment. This TCR derives from a man aged 45 to 65 with urothelial cancer. The chain couples TRBV29-1 to TRBJ1-5, with a possible D match to TRBD1 (6 bases). CDR3 residues: CSVGQTNQPQHF. CDR3 nucleotides: TGCAGCGTCGGACAGACGAATCAGCCCCAGCATTTT.